This T cell receptor beta chain was recorded in a study of human T cells and chemical hapten exposure. Study results and limitations: Controls formed significantly fewer large CDR3 similarity clusters than expanded TCRs did.

Via MiXCR, TCRdb re-called the RACE reads, giving one row per CDR3 protein. The data contain some 250,000 distinct CDR3 sequences, roughly 8% of them singletons. In its sample, this clonotype was seen many times. What it recognizes is unknown. Time point: pre-sensitization, week 0. Treatment denoted: therapeutic diphenylcyclopropenone sensitization with weekly scalp DPC. Every patch test was put on after a blood sample was taken. The source of this sequence is a man aged 18 to 30 with alopecia areata. Some clones in this sample may be carry-over from other donors' samples. The sequenced sample was whole blood, obtained in connection with sensitization to the hapten diphenylcyclopropenone (DPC).

CDR3 protein: CASIPRENSNQPQHF. In nucleotides, the CDR3 is TGTGCCAGCATCCCCCGAGAAAATAGCAATCAGCCCCAGCATTTT. V and J are TRBV6-1 and TRBJ1-5; no clear D gene. The V end was cut by 7 bases, the J end by 0 bases, with 13 bases between. CDR3 length: 15 amino acids. Germline loops: CDR1 MNHNS, CDR2 SASEGT.